The clone carrying this T cell receptor (beta chain) was detected ten times or more. The ends were cut back, 4 bases at V and 3 bases at J, with 14 bases in the middle. The CDR3 spans 15 residues. Germline V gene sequence: CDR1 SGHRS, CDR2 YFSETQ. This entry belongs to a study of regulatory T cells in long-lasting Graves disease. The time point here: newly diagnosed GD, antithyroid drugs for less than 3 months. With RNA extracted from PBMCs as input, the TCR library was made. HTBI primers from iRepertoire and Arm-PCR of CDR3 regions yielded the TCR beta libraries. Original handling: Sequenced samples collectively carried 60 to 75 TRBV and 14 TRBJ segments. MiXCR, applied by TCRdb to the multiplex PCR reads, yields one record per CDR3 protein. TCRdb assigned the V and J calls; the authors' analysis was not used. The data show under 250,000 distinct CDR3 sequences, 20% to 25% seen once.

The sample was peripheral blood mononuclear cells (PBMCs), taken at new diagnosis, from a patient treated with antithyroid drugs. This sequence originates from a female donor with Graves disease. The rearrangement links TRBV5-1 to TRBJ1-5, with a weak D call TRBD1 (5 bases). The CDR3 DNA is TGCGCCAGCAGCGTTTCGGGGGGATCCAATCAGCCCCAGCATTTT. Translated, it gives CASSVSGGSNQPQHF.